This T cell receptor (beta chain) appears in the sequencing data of a study of T cell repertoires in cytomegalovirus infection. Study-level information: As its CMV epitopes, the study selected recently identified HLA-C-restricted and well-studied HLA-B-restricted targets. Public TCR beta signatures marked donors with CMV infection and the matching HLA.

Via MiXCR, TCRdb re-called the reads, giving one row per CDR3 protein. Here the sample spans around 78,000 distinct CDR3 sequences, approximately 39% being singletons. This clonotype was picked up many times. Its target is not known. Study-level findings and limits: Within the response measured ex vivo, HLA-C-restricted CMV-specific TCR beta clonotypes were dominant. There were carriers of CMV plus the relevant HLA, and cumulative public TCR beta family frequency identified them.

V was shortened by 5 bases and J by 0 bases, with 11 bases between the two germline ends. CDR1 is SGHTA, CDR2 FQGNSA, per germline. The CDR3 is 16 amino acids. This chain connects TRBV7-2 to TRBJ1-6; possibly TRBD1 for D (5 bases). Material: CD8+ T cells from cultured PBMCs, obtained from culture after CMV antigen stimulation. The TCR was taken from a human donor in good health (CMV status not recorded). Some clones in this sample may be carry-over from other donors' samples. CDR3 sequence (DNA): TGTGCCAGCAGCACCTCAGGGAGCTCCTATAATTCACCCCTCCACTTT. This gives the protein CASSTSGSSYNSPLHF. The whole variable domain, remainder taken from reference TRBV7-2 and TRBJ1-6, is GAGVSQSPSNKVTEKGKDVELRCDPISGHTALYWYRQSLGQGLEFLIYFQGNSAPDKSGLPSDRFSAERTGGSVSTLTIQRTQQEDSAVYLCASSTSGSSYNSPLHFGNGTRLTVT.